These T cell receptor beta chains were read from a single sample in a study of OX40 agonist ivuxolimab in advanced cancers. Clones were sequenced by immunoSEQ multiplex PCR, and TCRdb holds only the in-frame ones, with some missing. The sample includes more than 95,000 clones, 91% seen only once; the top ten take around 0.31%. This sample comprised CD4+ or CD8+ T cells sorted from blood, obtained in a trial of the OX40 agonist ivuxolimab. These receptors all come from an adult with an advanced solid tumor such as melanoma, head and neck, liver or kidney cancer. Each CDR3 is given with its conserved first and last residue. D genes are given only for firm matches. Size tells how often a clone was seen (once, few, many) or the class of an expanded clone, and some rows leave it out.

V gene: TRBV7-6
D gene: TRBD2
J gene: TRBJ2-5
clone size: -
CDR3 protein: CASNGLAGPQETQYF
CDR3 DNA: TGTGCCAGCAACGGACTAGCGGGGCCCCAAGAGACCCAGTACTTC

V gene: TRBV9
D gene: TRBD1
J gene: TRBJ1-2
clone size: -
CDR3 protein: CASSGAGQGLLYGYTF
CDR3 DNA: TGTGCCAGCAGCGGTGCGGGACAGGGCCTTCTCTATGGCTACACCTTC

V gene: TRBV11-2
D gene: TRBD2
J gene: TRBJ2-3
clone size: -
CDR3 protein: CASSLTSGSTDTQYF
CDR3 DNA: TGTGCCAGCAGCCTAACTAGCGGGAGCACAGATACGCAGTATTTT

V gene: TRBV30
D gene: TRBD2
J gene: TRBJ2-7
clone size: few
CDR3 protein: CAWSKTGSGLAGDEQYF
CDR3 DNA: TGTGCCTGGTCCAAGACAGGATCGGGACTAGCGGGAGACGAGCAGTACTTC

V gene: TRBV5-4
D gene: TRBD2
J gene: TRBJ2-3
clone size: -
CDR3 protein: CASSLAGRGRDTQYF
CDR3 DNA: TGTGCCAGCAGCTTGGCCGGGAGGGGGAGAGATACGCAGTATTTT

V gene: TRBV2
D gene: -
J gene: TRBJ1-3
clone size: few
CDR3 protein: CASSVGVRNTIYF
CDR3 DNA: TGTGCCAGCAGTGTAGGGGTTAGAAACACCATATATTTT

V gene: TRBV4-2
D gene: TRBD2
J gene: TRBJ2-3
clone size: -
CDR3 protein: CASSQDGASGSPDTQYF
CDR3 DNA: TGTGCCAGCAGCCAAGATGGGGCTAGCGGGAGTCCAGATACGCAGTATTTT

V gene: TRBV5-4
D gene: -
J gene: TRBJ1-1
clone size: -
CDR3 protein: CASSLHQNTEAFF
CDR3 DNA: TGTGCCAGCAGCTTGCACCAGAACACTGAAGCTTTCTTT

V gene: TRBV15
D gene: -
J gene: TRBJ2-1
clone size: once
CDR3 protein: CATEMEQFF
CDR3 DNA: TGTGCCACCGAAATGGAGCAGTTCTTC

V gene: TRBV11-1
D gene: -
J gene: TRBJ2-3
clone size: -
CDR3 protein: CASSFPPGAQDRGADTQYF
CDR3 DNA: TGTGCCAGCAGCTTCCCCCCCGGGGCCCAGGACCGTGGGGCAGATACGCAGTATTTT

V gene: TRBV28
D gene: -
J gene: TRBJ2-7
clone size: -
CDR3 protein: CASNPWPDRSSYEQYF
CDR3 DNA: TGTGCCAGCAACCCCTGGCCCGACAGGAGCTCCTACGAGCAGTACTTC

V gene: TRBV7-2
D gene: -
J gene: TRBJ2-7
clone size: -
CDR3 protein: CASSTQADYEQYF
CDR3 DNA: TGTGCCAGCAGCACCCAGGCTGACTACGAGCAGTACTTC

V gene: TRBV28
D gene: TRBD2
J gene: TRBJ2-7
clone size: -
CDR3 protein: CASSFSGRGSYEQYF
CDR3 DNA: TGTGCCAGCAGCTTTAGCGGGAGAGGCTCCTACGAGCAGTACTTC

V gene: TRBV6-5
D gene: -
J gene: TRBJ2-1
clone size: -
CDR3 protein: CASSYSQGSYNEQFF
CDR3 DNA: TGTGCCAGCAGTTACTCGCAGGGGTCCTACAATGAGCAGTTCTTC

V gene: TRBV7-9
D gene: TRBD2
J gene: TRBJ2-1
clone size: -
CDR3 protein: CASSLVGLDHEQFF
CDR3 DNA: TGTGCCAGCAGCTTAGTAGGACTAGATCATGAGCAGTTCTTC

V gene: TRBV7-2
D gene: -
J gene: TRBJ2-4
clone size: -
CDR3 protein: CASSPALAQNIQYF
CDR3 DNA: TGTGCCAGCAGCCCCGCCCTGGCCCAAAACATTCAGTACTTC

V gene: TRBV7-9
D gene: -
J gene: TRBJ2-1
clone size: -
CDR3 protein: CASSLALSVNEQFF
CDR3 DNA: TGTGCCAGCAGCTTAGCGTTGTCAGTCAATGAGCAGTTCTTC

V gene: TRBV7-8
D gene: -
J gene: TRBJ2-3
clone size: -
CDR3 protein: CATTQGPSTDTQYF
CDR3 DNA: TGTGCCACTACACAGGGTCCTAGCACAGATACGCAGTATTTT

V gene: TRBV6-1
D gene: -
J gene: TRBJ2-2
clone size: -
CDR3 protein: CASRPLAATGELFF
CDR3 DNA: TGTGCCAGCAGACCACTAGCAGCCACCGGGGAGCTGTTTTTT

V gene: TRBV11-2
D gene: -
J gene: TRBJ2-7
clone size: -
CDR3 protein: CASSLVGRSNSYEQYF
CDR3 DNA: TGTGCCAGCAGCTTAGTAGGTAGAAGTAACTCCTACGAGCAGTACTTC

V gene: TRBV5-6
D gene: TRBD2
J gene: TRBJ2-5
clone size: -
CDR3 protein: CASSLLAGGQETQYF
CDR3 DNA: TGTGCCAGCAGCTTGTTAGCGGGAGGACAAGAGACCCAGTACTTC

V gene: TRBV7-2
D gene: TRBD2
J gene: TRBJ2-3
clone size: once
CDR3 protein: CASSPSGNKADTQYF
CDR3 DNA: TGTGCCAGCAGCCCAAGCGGGAATAAGGCAGATACGCAGTATTTT